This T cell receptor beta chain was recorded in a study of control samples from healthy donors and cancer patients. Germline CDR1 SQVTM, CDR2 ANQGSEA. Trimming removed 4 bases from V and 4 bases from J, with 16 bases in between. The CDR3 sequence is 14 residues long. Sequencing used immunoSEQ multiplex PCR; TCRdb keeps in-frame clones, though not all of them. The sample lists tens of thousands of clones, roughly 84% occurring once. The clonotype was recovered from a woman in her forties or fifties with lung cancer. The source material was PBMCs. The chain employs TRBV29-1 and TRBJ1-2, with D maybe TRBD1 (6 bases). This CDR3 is CSVGTGILSYGYTF. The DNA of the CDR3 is TGCAGCGTTGGTACAGGGATCCTGAGCTATGGCTACACCTTC.